The 22 T cell receptor beta chains below were found in one sample sequenced in a study of T cell repertoires in cytomegalovirus infection. TCRdb re-called the reads with MiXCR, one entry per CDR3 protein. The repertoire holds a few hundred thousand distinct CDR3 sequences, with approximately 15% as singletons. The source material was PBMCs. The receptors stem from a human donor in good health (CMV status not recorded). Some clones in this sample may be carry-over from other donors' samples.

This clonotype showed up just a few times. The chain has TRBV6-1 and TRBJ1-6; D perhaps matches TRBD1 (5 bases). CDR3 length: 15 amino acids. The germline V gene encodes CDR1 MNHNS and CDR2 SASEGT. Between the trimmed V and J ends, which lost 4 bases and 7 bases, there was a span of 14 bases. The CDR3 coding sequence is TGTGCCAGCAGTGTATTTGGAGGGACCAATTCACCCCTCCACTTT. It yields the protein CASSVFGGTNSPLHF.

V and J are TRBV2 and TRBJ2-7, with TRBD1 as a possible D gene (6 bases). Germline lookup yields CDR1 SNHLY and CDR2 FYNNEI. CDR3 length: 10 amino acids. V dropped 3 bases and J dropped 11 bases, with 8 bases sitting between them. The CDR3 protein is CASSDTGKYF. DNA of the CDR3: TGTGCCAGCAGTGACACAGGGAAGTACTTC. Supplemented by reference TRBV2 and TRBJ2-7, the full variable domain reads EPEVTQTPSHQVTQMGQEVILRCVPISNHLYFYWYRQILGQKVEFLVSFYNNEISEKSEIFDDQFSVERPDGSNFTLKIRSTKLEDSAMYFCASSDTGKYFGPGTRLTVT.

This clonotype occurred many times. The J gene is TRBJ2-7, the V gene TRBV6-1; 9 bases line up with TRBD2. The CDR3 loop spans 15 amino acids. From germline, CDR1 is MNHNS and CDR2 SASEGT. The J segment lost 4 bases and the V segment lost 5 bases, leaving 9 bases of the junction unmatched. CDR3 bases: TGTGCCAGCAGTCCCCTGTCGACTAGCGGTTACGAGCAGTACTTC. Encoded protein: CASSPLSTSGYEQYF.

Written as DNA, the CDR3 is TGTGCCAGCAGCCTAAGGACAGGGCCCCATGAGCAGTTCTTC. Encoded protein: CASSLRTGPHEQFF. The chain carries TRBV7-9 and TRBJ2-1; 8 bases are a match to TRBD1. V shed 5 bases, J shed 8 bases, and the junction held 8 bases outside the gene matches. The CDR3 runs 14 residues. Germline assignment: CDR1 SEHNR and CDR2 FQNEAQ (reference sequence).

This clonotype showed up many times. Relative to the germline gene, one junction end is altered; a read error may explain this. This chain uses TRBV4-1 with TRBJ1-1; D is perhaps TRBD1 (5 bases). Germline V gene data show CDR1 as MGHRA and CDR2 as YSYEKL. The CDR3 loop spans 16 amino acids. Here the CDR3 reads CASSQEEGQPNTEAFF. The CDR3 region has the DNA TGTGCCAGCAGCCAAGAAGAAGGACAACCGAACACTGAAGCTTTCTTT.

This clonotype was recorded a few times. The J gene is TRBJ2-3, the V gene TRBV7-9; 14 nucleotides align to TRBD2. The CDR3 runs to 17 residues. Germline values: CDR1 SEHNR, CDR2 FQNEAQ (reference sequence). Trimming took 10 bases from V and 6 from J; bases not matched to a gene: 15. CDR3 amino acids: CATARPTSGGDMDTQYF. DNA of the CDR3: TGTGCCACCGCAAGGCCGACTAGCGGGGGGGATATGGATACGCAGTATTTT.

In this sample, this clonotype turned up many times. The chain uses TRBV5-6 and TRBJ1-1; D ambiguous. The CDR3 extends over 11 amino acids. In germline, CDR1 is SGHDT, CDR2 YYEEEE. V lost 3 bases to trimming and J lost 6 bases, with 6 bases between them. CDR3 region: CASSWMAEAFF. The CDR3 region has the DNA TGTGCCAGCAGCTGGATGGCTGAAGCTTTCTTT.

This clonotype was seen a few times. The V gene is TRBV7-3, the J gene TRBJ2-7, with TRBD2 matching 9 bases. Germline V lookup: CDR1 SGHTA, CDR2 FQGTGA. V was clipped by 5 bases and J by 7 bases; unmatched bases: 6. The CDR3 has 13 amino acids. The CDR3 DNA reads as TGTGCCAGCAGCCTCATAGCGGGAGAAGAGCAGTACTTC. Its translation: CASSLIAGEEQYF.

The chain has TRBV27 and TRBJ2-2; D might be TRBD2 (5 bases). This CDR3 is 15 amino acids long. V dropped 8 bases and J dropped 2 bases, with 15 bases sitting between them. CDR1 is MNHEY and CDR2 is SMNVEV in the germline V gene (reference sequence). CDR3 nucleotides: TGTGCCAGCGGACCCCTCGGGGTAAACACCGGGGAGCTGTTTTTT. Amino acids: CASGPLGVNTGELFF.

This clonotype was observed a few times. The chain couples TRBV20-1 to TRBJ2-3, with TRBD2 matching 8 bases. Germline CDR1 DFQATT, CDR2 SNEGSKA (reference sequence). The CDR3 contains 14 residues. V lost 4 bases and J lost 4; bases outside the gene matches: 7. The CDR3 nucleotides are TGCAGTGCTATTGGCGGGGGGCCCCCAGATACGCAGTATTTT. The encoded protein is CSAIGGGPPDTQYF.

In this sample, this clonotype turned up many times. CDR3 loop: CASSDGGGPVEQYF. The CDR3 nucleotides read TGTGCCAGTAGTGACGGGGGAGGGCCCGTCGAGCAGTACTTC. The V call is TRBV19, the J call TRBJ2-7, with 7 bases aligning to TRBD2. Germline V gene sequence: CDR1 LNHDA, CDR2 SQIVND (reference sequence). After removal of 5 bases from V and 6 bases from J, the junction contained 10 bases not matched to a gene. The CDR3 length is 14 residues.

The V call is TRBV7-9, the J call TRBJ2-1, with D perhaps TRBD2 (6 bases). Germline assignment: CDR1 SEHNR and CDR2 FQNEAQ (reference sequence). Between the trimmed V and J ends, which lost 3 bases and 10 bases, there was a span of 13 bases. The CDR3 spans 13 residues. The CDR3 nucleotides are TGTGCCAGCAGCTTCGGAGGGACCCGCGAGCAGTTCTTC. Translating gives CASSFGGTREQFF.

This clonotype was counted many times. The chain employs TRBV18 and TRBJ2-7, with D uncertain. The V end was cut by 2 bases, the J end by 6 bases, with 8 bases between. This CDR3 has 12 residues. From germline, CDR1 is KGHSH and CDR2 LQKENI. In nucleotides, the CDR3 is TGTGCCAGCTCACCAGGTTCCGGCGAGCAGTACTTC. Protein: CASSPGSGEQYF.

This clonotype was recorded many times. The rearrangement joins TRBV11-2 to TRBJ1-6; D call uncertain. The V end lost 0 bases, the J end lost 10 bases, and 7 bases lay between the germline ends. Germline V gives CDR1 SGHAT, CDR2 FQNNGV. The CDR3 runs to 13 residues. In nucleotides, the CDR3 is TGTGCCAGCAGCTTAGATCGAGGGTCACCCCTCCACTTT. This encodes CASSLDRGSPLHF.

This clonotype was seen only a few times. The rearrangement joins TRBV6-5 to TRBJ1-6; perhaps TRBD1 as D (5 bases). Germline assignment: CDR1 MNHEY and CDR2 SVGAGI. V was clipped by 0 bases and J by 14 bases, with 17 bases between them. This CDR3 comprises 15 residues. CDR3 region: CASSYSAGTFATLHF. The CDR3 DNA sequence: TGTGCCAGCAGTTACTCAGCCGGGACCTTCGCCACCCTCCACTTT.

V usage is TRBV28 and J usage is TRBJ2-1, with 12 bases fitting TRBD2. V was pared by 8 bases and J by 7 bases, with 9 bases of the junction left unmatched. The CDR3 length is 15 residues. Germline CDR1 MDHEN, CDR2 SYDVKM. The CDR3: CASASTSGRRNEQFF. The CDR3 region has the DNA TGTGCCAGCGCCTCGACTAGCGGGAGAAGGAATGAGCAGTTCTTC.

The rearrangement uses TRBV18 and TRBJ1-1; 7 bases are a match to TRBD1. V trimming: 6 bases; J trimming: 2 bases; junction bases outside the gene matches: 27. The CDR3 contains 21 residues. Germline V gives CDR1 KGHSH, CDR2 LQKENI. CDR3 coding DNA: TGTGCCAGCTCGAGGGTAACTATCCCCGCGCGCCGCGGACAGGACAACACTGAAGCTTTCTTT. Its protein is CASSRVTIPARRGQDNTEAFF.

This chain uses TRBV20-1 with TRBJ2-5, with a tentative D call TRBD2 (6 bases). The V end lost 5 bases, the J end lost 5 bases, and 21 bases lay between the germline ends. CDR1 and CDR2 (germline): DFQATT, SNEGSKA (reference sequence). There are 15 residues in the CDR3. The CDR3 loop is CSAPPPTAGRETQYF. CDR3 nucleotide sequence: TGCAGTGCTCCTCCCCCGACGGCAGGGAGGGAGACCCAGTACTTC.

This clonotype was found many times. DNA of the CDR3: TGCAGCGTATCTGTGCGTGGGCTGAATGAGCAGTTCTTC. Protein product: CSVSVRGLNEQFF. This rearrangement joins TRBV29-1 to TRBJ2-1; D gene ambiguous. There are 13 residues in the CDR3. The V and J ends lost 6 bases and 7 bases respectively, with 16 bases between them. The germline V gene has CDR1 SQVTM and CDR2 ANQGSEA.

The sample holds many counts of this clonotype. V is TRBV7-3 and J is TRBJ2-2; D may be TRBD2 (6 bases). The CDR3 has 15 amino acids. Germline lookup yields CDR1 SGHTA and CDR2 FQGTGA. The germline V and J ends were trimmed by 5 bases and 0 bases, with 10 bases remaining between them. The CDR3 DNA is TGTGCCAGCAGCCCCGGGACTGCGAACACCGGGGAGCTGTTTTTT. Translated, it gives CASSPGTANTGELFF.

This clonotype came up many times. The chain recombines TRBV7-2 with TRBJ2-7; D may correspond to TRBD1 or TRBD2 (5 bases each). The CDR3 spans 14 residues. Trimming took 0 bases from V and 1 from J, leaving 7 bases between them. Looked up from germline, CDR1 is SGHTA and CDR2 is FQGNSA. As DNA, the CDR3 is TGTGCCAGCAGCTTAGCGGGACGGTCCTACGAGCAGTACTTC. This sequence encodes CASSLAGRSYEQYF.

This clonotype appeared a few times. The rearrangement links TRBV12-3 or TRBV12-4 to TRBJ1-5; 8 nucleotides line up with TRBD1. The length of the CDR3 is 15 residues. The J segment lost 9 bases and the V segment lost 6 bases, leaving 13 bases of the junction unmatched. The chain's CDR3 is CASSPLGQGARPQHF. The CDR3 DNA reads as TGTGCCAGCAGCCCCCTTGGACAGGGTGCTCGGCCCCAGCATTTT.